The entry that follows covers one TCR beta chain sequence. Its antigen is unidentified. Included in the TCR beta cDNA libraries were unique molecular identifiers. In TCRdb, the PCR reads were re-called with MiXCR into one record per CDR3 protein. Of approximately 630,000 distinct CDR3 sequences detected, 55% to 70% appear once; the ten largest clones hold about 11%. The sample is drawn from a study of post-analysis software for immune sequencing data. Study-wide points: Higher frequency in patients than in controls was seen for about five TRBV segments, with TRBV5-6, TRBV5-1 and TRBV20-1 among them.

The CDR3 contains 17 residues. Germline V gene sequence: CDR1 DFQATT, CDR2 SNEGSKA (reference sequence). V trimming: 5 bases; J trimming: 5 bases; junction bases outside the gene matches: 19. The sequence was collected from a girl aged 2-10 years with multiple sclerosis. The sequencing input was blood. The chain combines TRBV20-1 with TRBJ2-3; 7 bases match TRBD2. The CDR3 sequence is CSAYAGGRASSRDTQYF. CDR3 nucleotide sequence: TGCAGTGCTTACGCGGGCGGGAGAGCTAGTTCTCGAGATACGCAGTATTTT.